Given below is one T cell receptor (beta chain) in context. The data originate from a study of control samples from healthy donors and cancer patients. Measured with immunoSEQ multiplex PCR; TCRdb has only the in-frame clones, and not every one. The table shows approximately 100,000 clones, with 84% occurring only once. Sequencing was done on a sample of PBMCs. This sequence was found in a man aged 70-80 years with lung cancer.

The CDR3 sequence: CASNEGRANYGYTF. CDR3 DNA: TGTGCCAGTAACGAGGGAAGGGCAAACTATGGCTACACCTTC. This chain joins TRBV19 and TRBJ1-2; no clear D gene. The V end was cut by 7 bases, the J end by 2 bases, with 14 bases between. The germline CDR1 and CDR2 sequences are LNHDA and SQIVND (reference sequence). This CDR3 comprises 14 residues.